The clone carrying this TCR beta chain showed up just a few times. Its specificity is unknown. Germline values: CDR1 SGHNT, CDR2 YENEEA. J was trimmed by 7 bases and V by 4 bases; bases with no gene match: 1. CDR3 length equals 13 residues. Assay used: immunoSEQ multiplex PCR; TCRdb lists only in-frame clones, some missing. The repertoire consists of some 8,300 clones, with around 74% occurring once and the leading ten covering around 41%. This sample is part of a study of chemoradiotherapy in HPV16-positive cancers. Whole-study results and caveats: Candidate HPV-specific clones and E7-related TCR motifs grew in tumor during treatment.

The V and J genes are TRBV11-3 and TRBJ2-4; 10 bases align to TRBD2. Sequencing was performed on tumor tissue, taken from a patient who underwent chemoradiotherapy. The TCR was taken from a human donor with HPV-associated anogenital cancer. In DNA form, the CDR3 reads TGTGCCAGCAGCTCGGGACTAGCGAACATTCAGTACTTC. It codes for CASSSGLANIQYF.